A single T cell receptor (beta chain) is shown here with its context. Assay used: immunoSEQ multiplex PCR; TCRdb lists only in-frame clones, some missing. This sample yields 150,000 to 200,000 clones, of which 91% are seen a single time; around 3% belongs to the top ten. The source of the sample is a study of cytomegalovirus exposure and HLA in healthy donors. CDR3 length: 17 residues. CDR1 and CDR2 from the germline V gene are SGHTA and FQGNSA. After removal of 1 base from V and 4 bases from J, the junction contained 12 bases not matched to a gene. This TCR was sampled from a woman younger than 30 in good health and CMV-seropositive. Sample: PBMCs. The chain couples TRBV7-2 to TRBJ1-2, with 7 bases identical to TRBD1. The CDR3 region has the DNA TGTGCCAGCAGCTTAGATTCGGGTGTACAGGGGTCCTATGGCTACACCTTC. This encodes CASSLDSGVQGSYGYTF.